This T cell receptor beta chain stems from a study of shared clonotypes between healthy human individuals. Study information: The composition of the donors was a couple of women and a few men aged 18 to 49. Study findings and constraints: Sample collection involved blood only; tissue repertoires are likely different. Estimated richness was generally greater in naive than memory subsets. Since donors were few, the genetic and exposure-history diversity represented was limited.

Profiled with immunoSEQ multiplex PCR; TCRdb holds only in-frame clones, not every one. This table holds some 2 million clones, 85% to 95% found once. Germline CDR1 reads SGHKS; CDR2 reads YYEKEE (reference sequence). V was clipped by 0 bases and J by 0 bases, with 16 bases between them. This CDR3 is 18 amino acids long. Naive CD8 cells lacked CD45RO and underwent positive selection for CCR7, leaving out terminally differentiated effector memory CD45RA+ cells. In its sample, this clone was seen once. What it binds is unknown. This clonotype was obtained from a man younger than 35 in good health. The chain has TRBV5-5 and TRBJ1-5, with D perhaps matching TRBD1 (6 bases). Sequencing was performed on naive CD8+ T cells sorted from blood. CDR3 sequence: CASSLGWTDPYSNQPQHF. DNA of the CDR3: TGTGCCAGCAGCTTGGGATGGACAGACCCGTATAGCAATCAGCCCCAGCATTTT. Looking up the rest from reference TRBV5-5 and TRBJ1-5 gives the full variable domain: DAGVTQSPTHLIKTRGQQVTLRCSPISGHKSVSWYQQVLGQGPQFIFQYYEKEERGRGNFPDRFSARQFPNYSSELNVNALLLGDSALYLCASSLGWTDPYSNQPQHFGDGTRLSIL.